Listed below are T cell receptor beta chains from one sample, sequenced in a study of shared clonotypes between healthy human individuals. Sequencing used immunoSEQ multiplex PCR; TCRdb keeps in-frame clones, though not all of them. The repertoire holds 470,000 or so clones, with 70% to 85% as singletons. Sequencing used PBMCs. These receptors all come from a woman in her forties in good health. Some clones in this sample may be carry-over from other donors' samples. Each CDR3 is given without its conserved first and last residue. Each record gives: J gene, V gene, CDR3 protein.

>TRBJ2-1|TRBV14
ASSLAGPYNEQF
>TRBJ1-3|TRBV10-3
AIRTSGASGNTIY
>TRBJ2-7|TRBV30
ACRGPPSYEQY
>TRBJ1-4|TRBV6-1
ASSIGTGGEKLF
>TRBJ1-3|TRBV7-9
ASSLAQGAGNTIY
>TRBJ1-2|TRBV7-8
ASSLSRYRGGYT
>TRBJ2-3|TRBV19
ASRPASTDTQY
>TRBJ2-7|TRBV6-1
ASSEGAGEAYEQY
>TRBJ1-1|TRBV7-9
ASSPDEGTAF
>TRBJ2-5|TRBV14
ASSQDHSLYPGETQY
>TRBJ1-5|TRBV5-8
ASSSRQRNQPQH
>TRBJ1-1|TRBV2
ASSDEGETEAF
>TRBJ1-4|TRBV28
ASSQTGATNEKLF
>TRBJ2-7|TRBV2
ASSEEAGPYEQY
>TRBJ2-7|TRBV4-1
ASSHLGTATYEQY
>TRBJ2-3|TRBV4-1
ASSRGTYRSTDTQY
>TRBJ1-4|TRBV15
ATSSVRIFNEKLF
>TRBJ2-7|TRBV21-1
ASSKRGTGGDEQY
>TRBJ2-1|TRBV9
ASSVSGLRHNEQF
>TRBJ2-1|TRBV11-2
ASAIAGVFEQF
>TRBJ2-1|TRBV5-1
ASSSEGTDREQF
>TRBJ2-3|TRBV5-6
ASSLVGGSTDTQY
>TRBJ2-7|TRBV28
ASSLELGTNYEQY
>TRBJ1-2|TRBV4-3
ASSPGRANYGYT